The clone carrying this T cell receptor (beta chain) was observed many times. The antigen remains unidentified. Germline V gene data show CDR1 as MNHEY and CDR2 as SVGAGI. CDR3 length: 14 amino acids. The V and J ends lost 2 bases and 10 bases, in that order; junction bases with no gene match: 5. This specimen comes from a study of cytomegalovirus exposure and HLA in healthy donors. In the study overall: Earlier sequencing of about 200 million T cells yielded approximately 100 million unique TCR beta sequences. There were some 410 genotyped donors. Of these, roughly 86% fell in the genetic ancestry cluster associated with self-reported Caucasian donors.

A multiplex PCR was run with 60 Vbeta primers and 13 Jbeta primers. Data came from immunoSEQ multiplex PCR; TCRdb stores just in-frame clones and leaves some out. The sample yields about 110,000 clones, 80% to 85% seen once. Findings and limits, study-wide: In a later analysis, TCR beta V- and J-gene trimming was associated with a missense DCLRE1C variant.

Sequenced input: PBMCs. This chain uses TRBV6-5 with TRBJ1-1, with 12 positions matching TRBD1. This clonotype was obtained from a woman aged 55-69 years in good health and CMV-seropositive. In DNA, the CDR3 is TGTGCCAGCAGTTACCCGGGACAGGGGGCGCGAGCTTTCTTT. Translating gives CASSYPGQGARAFF.